The source of this T cell receptor (beta chain) is a study of blood T cell repertoires in COVID-19. At the level of the study: Acute and convalescent COVID-19 samples came from the United States, Italy and Spain.

In the original processing: How many nucleated cells were present was estimated from reference gene primer amplification. Sequencing used immunoSEQ multiplex PCR; TCRdb keeps in-frame clones, though not all of them. That table is the source of V, J and clone size, and D and trimming were worked out from the DNA. The data hold roughly 220,000 clones, with almost 90% observed a single time. Sequencing used PBMCs or T cells enriched from blood (not recorded which). This clonotype was obtained from a woman between 45 and 60 years old with acute COVID-19.

In DNA form, the CDR3 reads TGTGCCAGCATCTCCAGCACAGATACGCAGTATTTT. This sequence encodes CASISSTDTQYF. The rearrangement joins TRBV28 to TRBJ2-3; D is unresolved. Looked up from germline, CDR1 is MDHEN and CDR2 is SYDVKM. The CDR3 is 12 amino acids. V lost 7 bases to trimming and J lost 0 bases, with 5 bases between them.